This T cell receptor (beta chain) was identified in a study of monozygotic twins with inflammatory bowel disease. Germline V gene sequence: CDR1 SGHRS, CDR2 YFSETQ. The CDR3 loop spans 14 amino acids. Input per TCR library consisted of 3500 ng of total RNA. After re-calling the 5' RACE reads, TCRdb lists one entry per CDR3 protein, DNA absent. The sample's table shows roughly 200,000 distinct CDR3 sequences. Study-wide points: Among twins, concordant and discordant pairs did not differ in repertoire similarity, possibly from limited power. No discrimination was achieved between different T cell subtypes. No one strong IBD-associated signal or clonotype was supported.

To note about this clonotype: No antigen is known for it.

The chain carries TRBV5-1 and TRBJ2-7. The clonotype was recovered from a human donor with ulcerative colitis or Crohn's disease, or a healthy co-twin of an affected twin (not recorded which). Sample: blood. CDR3: CASSLNLVSYEQYF.